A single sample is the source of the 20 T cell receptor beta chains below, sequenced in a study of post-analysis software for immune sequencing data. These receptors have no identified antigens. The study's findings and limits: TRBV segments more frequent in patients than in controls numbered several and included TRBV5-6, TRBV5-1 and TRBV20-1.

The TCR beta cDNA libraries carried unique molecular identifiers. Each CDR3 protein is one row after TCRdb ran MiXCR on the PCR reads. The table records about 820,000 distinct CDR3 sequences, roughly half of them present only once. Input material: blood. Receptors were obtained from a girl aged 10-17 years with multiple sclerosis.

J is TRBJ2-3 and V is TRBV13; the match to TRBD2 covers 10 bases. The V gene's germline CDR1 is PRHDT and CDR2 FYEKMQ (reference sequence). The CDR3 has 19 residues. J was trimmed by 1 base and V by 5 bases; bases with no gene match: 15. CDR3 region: CASSPAGGAGGERTDTQYF. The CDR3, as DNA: TGTGCCAGCAGCCCCGCGGGGGGAGCGGGGGGGGAGCGCACAGATACGCAGTATTTT.

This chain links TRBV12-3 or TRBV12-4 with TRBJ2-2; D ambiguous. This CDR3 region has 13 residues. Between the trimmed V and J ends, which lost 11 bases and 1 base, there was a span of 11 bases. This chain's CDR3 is CAGGRRNTGELFF. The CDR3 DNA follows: TGTGCCGGCGGCAGGAGGAACACCGGGGAGCTGTTTTTT.

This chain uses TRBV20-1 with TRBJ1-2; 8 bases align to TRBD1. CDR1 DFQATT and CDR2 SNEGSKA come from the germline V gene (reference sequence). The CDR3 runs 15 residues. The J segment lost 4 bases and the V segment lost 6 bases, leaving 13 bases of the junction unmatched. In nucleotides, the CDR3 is TGCAGTGCAACCGGATCGGACAGGGAAGGCTATGGCTACACCTTC. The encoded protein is CSATGSDREGYGYTF.

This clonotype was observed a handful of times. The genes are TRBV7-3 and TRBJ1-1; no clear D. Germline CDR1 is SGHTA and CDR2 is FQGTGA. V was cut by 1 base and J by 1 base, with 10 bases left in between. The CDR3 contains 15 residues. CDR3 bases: TGTGCCAGCAGCTTAAATCAGGCAGAGAACACTGAAGCTTTCTTT. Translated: CASSLNQAENTEAFF.

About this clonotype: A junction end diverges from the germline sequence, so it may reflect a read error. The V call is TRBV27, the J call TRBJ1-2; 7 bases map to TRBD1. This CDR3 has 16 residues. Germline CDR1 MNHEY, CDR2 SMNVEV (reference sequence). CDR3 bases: TGTGCCGGCAGTCCACTACCCCCACAGGGGAACTATGGCTACACCTTC. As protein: CAGSPLPPQGNYGYTF.

DNA for the CDR3: TGTGCCAGCAGCAAATTAAAGGGACTAGCGGGACTAGGGAATGAGCAGTTCTTC. Translated, it gives CASSKLKGLAGLGNEQFF. The rearrangement uses TRBV7-8 and TRBJ2-1; TRBD2 agrees at 13 bases. Germline CDR1 reads SGHVS; CDR2 reads FQNEAQ. J lost 7 bases, V lost 5 bases, and 14 bases had no gene match. There are 18 residues in the CDR3. Combining the CDR3 with reference TRBV7-8 and TRBJ2-1 gives the whole variable domain GAGVSQSPRYKVAKRGQDVALRCDPISGHVSLFWYQQALGQGPEFLTYFQNEAQLDKSGLPSDRFFAERPEGSVSTLKIQRTQQEDSAVYLCASSKLKGLAGLGNEQFFGPGTRLTVL.

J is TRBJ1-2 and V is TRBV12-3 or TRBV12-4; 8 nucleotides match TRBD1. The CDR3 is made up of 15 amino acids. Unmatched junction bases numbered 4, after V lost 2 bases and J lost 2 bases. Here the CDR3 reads CASSLRQGLNYGYTF. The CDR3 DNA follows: TGTGCCAGCAGTTTAAGACAGGGGTTAAACTATGGCTACACCTTC.

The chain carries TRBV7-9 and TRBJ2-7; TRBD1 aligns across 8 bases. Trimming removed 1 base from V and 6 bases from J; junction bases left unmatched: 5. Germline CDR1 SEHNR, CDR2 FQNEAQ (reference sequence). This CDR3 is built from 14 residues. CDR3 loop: CASSLDRDRSEQYF. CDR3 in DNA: TGTGCCAGCAGCTTAGATCGGGACAGGAGCGAGCAGTACTTC.

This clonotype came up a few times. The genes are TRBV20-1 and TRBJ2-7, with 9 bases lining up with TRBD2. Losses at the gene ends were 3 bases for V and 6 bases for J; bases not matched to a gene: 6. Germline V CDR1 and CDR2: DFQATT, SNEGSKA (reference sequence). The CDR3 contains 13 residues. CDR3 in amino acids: CSASVASGTEQYF. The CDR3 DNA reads TGCAGTGCTAGTGTGGCTAGCGGGACCGAGCAGTACTTC.

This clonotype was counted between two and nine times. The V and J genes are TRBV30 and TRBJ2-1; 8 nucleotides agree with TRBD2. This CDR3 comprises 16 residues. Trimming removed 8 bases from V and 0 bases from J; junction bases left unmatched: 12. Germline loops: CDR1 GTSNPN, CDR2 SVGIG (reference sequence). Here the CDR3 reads CARQSRREDSYNEQFF. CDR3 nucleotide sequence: TGTGCCCGGCAGTCGAGGCGGGAGGACTCCTACAATGAGCAGTTCTTC. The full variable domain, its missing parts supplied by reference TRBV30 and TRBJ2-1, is SQTIHQWPATLVQPVGSPLSLECTVEGTSNPNLYWYRQAAGRGLQLLFYSVGIGQISSEVPQNLSASRPQDRQFILSSKKLLLSDSGFYLCARQSRREDSYNEQFFGPGTRLTVL.

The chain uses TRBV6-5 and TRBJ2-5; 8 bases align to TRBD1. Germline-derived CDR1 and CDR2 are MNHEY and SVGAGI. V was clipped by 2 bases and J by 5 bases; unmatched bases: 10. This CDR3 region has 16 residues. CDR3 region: CASSYRGQGARETQYF. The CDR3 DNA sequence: TGTGCCAGCAGTTACAGGGGCCAGGGGGCGCGTGAGACCCAGTACTTC.

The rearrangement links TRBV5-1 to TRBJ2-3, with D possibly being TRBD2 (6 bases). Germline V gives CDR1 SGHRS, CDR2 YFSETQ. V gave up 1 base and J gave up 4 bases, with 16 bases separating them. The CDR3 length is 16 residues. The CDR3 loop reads CASSLRGSREADTQYF. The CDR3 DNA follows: TGCGCCAGCAGCTTGAGGGGAAGCAGGGAGGCAGATACGCAGTATTTT.

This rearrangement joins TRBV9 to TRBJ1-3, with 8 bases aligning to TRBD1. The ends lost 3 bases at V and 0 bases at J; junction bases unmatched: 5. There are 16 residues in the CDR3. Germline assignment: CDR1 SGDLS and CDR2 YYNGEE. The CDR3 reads CASSGGQASSGNTIYF. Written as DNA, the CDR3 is TGTGCCAGCAGCGGGGGACAGGCCAGCTCTGGAAACACCATATATTTT.

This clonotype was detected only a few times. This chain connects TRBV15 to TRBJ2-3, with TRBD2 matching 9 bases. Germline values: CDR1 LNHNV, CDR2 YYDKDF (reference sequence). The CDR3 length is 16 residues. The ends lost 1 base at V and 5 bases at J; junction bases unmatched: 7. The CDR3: CATSRGGGRGGDTQYF. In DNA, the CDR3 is TGTGCCACCAGCAGAGGGGGCGGGAGGGGAGGAGATACGCAGTATTTT.

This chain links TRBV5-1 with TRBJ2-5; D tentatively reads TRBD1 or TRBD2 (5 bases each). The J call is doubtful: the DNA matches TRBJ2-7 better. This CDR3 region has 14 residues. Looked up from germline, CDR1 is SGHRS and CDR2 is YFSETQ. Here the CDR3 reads CASSLEDGGYEQYF. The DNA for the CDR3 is TGCGCCAGCAGCTTGGAGGATGGGGGCTACGAGCAGTACTTC.

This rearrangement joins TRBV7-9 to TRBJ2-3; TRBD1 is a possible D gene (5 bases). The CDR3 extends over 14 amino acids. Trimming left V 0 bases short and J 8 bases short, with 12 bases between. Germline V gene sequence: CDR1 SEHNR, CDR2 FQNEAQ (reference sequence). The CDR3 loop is CASSLALGLGTQYF. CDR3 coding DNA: TGTGCCAGCAGCTTAGCTCTGGGGCTCGGTACGCAGTATTTT.

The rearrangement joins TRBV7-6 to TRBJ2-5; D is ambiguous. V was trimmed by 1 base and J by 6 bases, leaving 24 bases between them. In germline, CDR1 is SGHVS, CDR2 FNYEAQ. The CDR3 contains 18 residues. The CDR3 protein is CASSLDYAPGQRPQTQYF. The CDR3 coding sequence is TGTGCCAGCAGCTTAGATTACGCACCCGGGCAGCGCCCCCAGACCCAGTACTTC. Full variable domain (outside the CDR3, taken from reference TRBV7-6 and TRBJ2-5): GAGVSQSPRYKVTKRGQDVALRCDPISGHVSLYWYRQALGQGPEFLTYFNYEAQQDKSGLPNDRFSAERPEGSISTLTIQRTEQRDSAMYRCASSLDYAPGQRPQTQYFGPGTRLLVL.

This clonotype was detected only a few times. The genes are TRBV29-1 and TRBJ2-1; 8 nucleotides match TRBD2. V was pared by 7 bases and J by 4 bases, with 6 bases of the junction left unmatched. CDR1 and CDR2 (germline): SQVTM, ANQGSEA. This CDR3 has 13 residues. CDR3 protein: CSGGASGYNEQFF. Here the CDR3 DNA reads TGCAGCGGTGGGGCTAGCGGGTACAATGAGCAGTTCTTC.

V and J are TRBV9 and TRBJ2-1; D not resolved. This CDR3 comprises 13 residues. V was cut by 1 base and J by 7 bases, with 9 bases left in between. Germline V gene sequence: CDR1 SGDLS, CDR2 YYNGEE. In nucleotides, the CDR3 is TGTGCCAGCAGCGTATTTTGGGGAAATGAGCAGTTCTTC. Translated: CASSVFWGNEQFF.

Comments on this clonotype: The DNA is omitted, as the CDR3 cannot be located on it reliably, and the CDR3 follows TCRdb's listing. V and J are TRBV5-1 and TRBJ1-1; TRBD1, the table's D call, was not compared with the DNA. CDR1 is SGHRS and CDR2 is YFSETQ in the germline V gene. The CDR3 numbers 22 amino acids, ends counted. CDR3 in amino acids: CASSYRDLQFFGPGTKNTEAFF.